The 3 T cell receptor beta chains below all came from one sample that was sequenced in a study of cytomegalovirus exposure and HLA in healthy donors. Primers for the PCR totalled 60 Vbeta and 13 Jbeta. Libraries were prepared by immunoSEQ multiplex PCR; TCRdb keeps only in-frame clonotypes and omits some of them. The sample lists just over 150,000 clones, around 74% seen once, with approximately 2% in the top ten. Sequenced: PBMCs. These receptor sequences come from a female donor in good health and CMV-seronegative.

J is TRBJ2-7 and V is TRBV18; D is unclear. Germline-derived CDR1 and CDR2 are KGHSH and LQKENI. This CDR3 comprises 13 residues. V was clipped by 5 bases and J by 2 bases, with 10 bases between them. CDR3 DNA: TGTGCCAGCTCAAGTACGGTGACCTACGAGCAGTACTTC. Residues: CASSSTVTYEQYF.

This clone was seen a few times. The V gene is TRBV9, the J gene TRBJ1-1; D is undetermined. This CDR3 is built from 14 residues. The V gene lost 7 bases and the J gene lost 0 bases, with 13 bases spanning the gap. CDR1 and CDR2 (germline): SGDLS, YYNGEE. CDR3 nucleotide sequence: TGTGCCAGCGCCCAGCGGCACATGAACACTGAAGCTTTCTTT. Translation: CASAQRHMNTEAFF.

In DNA, the CDR3 is TGCAGCGTTGGAGGGGACAGCAATGAGCAGTTCTTC. Its protein product is CSVGGDSNEQFF. The rearrangement links TRBV29-1 to TRBJ2-1, with TRBD1 matching over 7 bases. Losses at the gene ends were 4 bases for V and 6 bases for J; bases not matched to a gene: 3. CDR3 length: 12 residues. CDR1 is SQVTM, CDR2 ANQGSEA, per germline.